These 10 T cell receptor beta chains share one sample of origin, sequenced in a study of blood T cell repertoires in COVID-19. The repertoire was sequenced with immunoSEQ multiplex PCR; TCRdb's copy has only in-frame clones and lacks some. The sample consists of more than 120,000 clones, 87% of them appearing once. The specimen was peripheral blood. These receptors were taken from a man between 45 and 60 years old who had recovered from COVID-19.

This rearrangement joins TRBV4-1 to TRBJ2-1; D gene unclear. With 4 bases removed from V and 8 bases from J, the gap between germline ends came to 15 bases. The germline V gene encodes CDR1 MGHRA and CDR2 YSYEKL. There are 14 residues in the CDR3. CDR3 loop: CASSLYKLEHEQFF. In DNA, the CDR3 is TGCGCCAGCAGCCTATATAAGCTCGAGCATGAGCAGTTCTTC.

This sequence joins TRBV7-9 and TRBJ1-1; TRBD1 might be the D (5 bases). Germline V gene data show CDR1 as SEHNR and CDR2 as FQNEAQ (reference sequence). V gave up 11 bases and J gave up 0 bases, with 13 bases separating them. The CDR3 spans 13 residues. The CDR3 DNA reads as TGTGCCGGATCGTGGGGGGTGAACACTGAAGCTTTCTTT. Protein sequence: CAGSWGVNTEAFF. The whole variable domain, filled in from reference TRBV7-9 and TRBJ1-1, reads DTGVSQNPRHKITKRGQNVTFRCDPISEHNRLYWYRQTLGQGPEFLTYFQNEAQLEKSRLLSDRFSAERPKGSFSTLEIQRTEQGDSAMYLCAGSWGVNTEAFFGQGTRLTVV.

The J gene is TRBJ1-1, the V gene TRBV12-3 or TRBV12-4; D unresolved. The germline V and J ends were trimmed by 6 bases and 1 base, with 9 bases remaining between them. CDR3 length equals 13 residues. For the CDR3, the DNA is TGTGCCAGCAGCACCTACGGGAACACTGAAGCTTTCTTT. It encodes CASSTYGNTEAFF.

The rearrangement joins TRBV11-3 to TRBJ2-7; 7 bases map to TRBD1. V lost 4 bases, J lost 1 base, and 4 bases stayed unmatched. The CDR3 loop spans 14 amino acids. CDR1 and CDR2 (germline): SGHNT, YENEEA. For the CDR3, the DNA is TGTGCCAGCAGCTGGACAGGCTTTTCCTACGAGCAGTACTTC. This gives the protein CASSWTGFSYEQYF.

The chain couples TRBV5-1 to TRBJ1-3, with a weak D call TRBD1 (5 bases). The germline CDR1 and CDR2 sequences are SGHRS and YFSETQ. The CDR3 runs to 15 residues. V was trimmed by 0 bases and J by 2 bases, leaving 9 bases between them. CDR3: CASSLAGGAGNTIYF. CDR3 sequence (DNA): TGCGCCAGCAGCTTGGCTGGGGGGGCTGGAAACACCATATATTTT.

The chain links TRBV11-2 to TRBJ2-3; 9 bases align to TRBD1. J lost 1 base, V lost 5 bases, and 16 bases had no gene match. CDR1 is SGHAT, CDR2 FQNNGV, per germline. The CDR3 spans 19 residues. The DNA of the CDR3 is TGTGCCAGCAGCATTACACCGGGACAGGGCCCTATAGGCACAGATACGCAGTATTTT. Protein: CASSITPGQGPIGTDTQYF.

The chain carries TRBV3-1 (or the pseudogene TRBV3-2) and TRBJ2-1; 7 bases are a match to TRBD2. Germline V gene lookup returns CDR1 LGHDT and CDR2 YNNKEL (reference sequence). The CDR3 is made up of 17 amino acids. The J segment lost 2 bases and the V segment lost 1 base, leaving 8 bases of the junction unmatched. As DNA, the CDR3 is TGTGCCAGCAGCCAAGGGGGGGGAGGGAATGCCTACAATGAGCAGTTCTTC. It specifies CASSQGGGGNAYNEQFF.

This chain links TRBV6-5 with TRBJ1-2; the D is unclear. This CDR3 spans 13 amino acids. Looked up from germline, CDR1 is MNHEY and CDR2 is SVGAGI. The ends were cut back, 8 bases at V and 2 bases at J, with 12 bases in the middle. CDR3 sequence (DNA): TGTGCCAGCTTGAACTCACGCAACTATGGCTACACCTTC. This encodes CASLNSRNYGYTF.

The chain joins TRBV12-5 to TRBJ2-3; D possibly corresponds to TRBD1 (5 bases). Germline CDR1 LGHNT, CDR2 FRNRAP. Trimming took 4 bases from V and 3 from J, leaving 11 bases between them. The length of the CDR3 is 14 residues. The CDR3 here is CASGSGHGTDTQYF. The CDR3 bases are TGTGCTAGTGGTTCCGGACATGGGACAGATACGCAGTATTTT.

CDR3 nucleotide sequence: TGTGCCAGCAGTCCCCGCGCAGGGGGCGAGCAGTACTTC. Protein sequence: CASSPRAGGEQYF. V and J are TRBV12-3 or TRBV12-4 and TRBJ2-7; 7 positions agree with TRBD1. The CDR3 consists of 13 residues. The J segment lost 6 bases and the V segment lost 5 bases, leaving 7 bases of the junction unmatched.